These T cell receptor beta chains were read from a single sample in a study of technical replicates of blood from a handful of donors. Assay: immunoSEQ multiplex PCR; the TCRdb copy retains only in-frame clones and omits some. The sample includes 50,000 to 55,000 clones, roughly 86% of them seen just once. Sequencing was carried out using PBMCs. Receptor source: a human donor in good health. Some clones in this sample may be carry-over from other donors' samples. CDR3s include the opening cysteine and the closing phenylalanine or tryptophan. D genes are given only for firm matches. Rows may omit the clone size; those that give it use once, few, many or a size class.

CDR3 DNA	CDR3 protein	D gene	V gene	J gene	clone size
TGTGCCAGCAGTTACTCGTTCGCCAGGCGACAAGAGACCCAGTACTTC	CASSYSFARRQETQYF	-	TRBV6-5	TRBJ2-5	-
TGTGCCACCAGCAGAGGTGGCGGGAGTGTTAACATTCAGTACTTC	CATSRGGGSVNIQYF	TRBD2	TRBV15	TRBJ2-4	few
TGCAGTGCTAGAGAGGAGCACGAGCAGTACTTC	CSAREEHEQYF	-	TRBV20-1	TRBJ2-7	-
TGTGCCAGCAGCTACACCGGGACTAGCGGCTCCTACGAGCAGTACTTC	CASSYTGTSGSYEQYF	TRBD2	TRBV6-5	TRBJ2-7	once
TGTGCCACCAGCAGACTTCAGGGGTCTGAAGCTTTCTTT	CATSRLQGSEAFF	-	TRBV15	TRBJ1-1	-
TGTGCCAGCAGTGAAAACGCGGGGCTAGCTTTCTTT	CASSENAGLAFF	-	TRBV2	TRBJ1-1	once
TGCGCCAGCAGCTTAGGGGGCAGTGGGGCCAACGTCCTGACTTTC	CASSLGGSGANVLTF	TRBD1	TRBV5-1	TRBJ2-6	-
TGTGCCAGCAAGAGTCGGGGGAACACCGGGGAGCTGTTTTTT	CASKSRGNTGELFF	-	TRBV6-6	TRBJ2-2	-
TGTGCCTGGGGACAGGGGGCCAATCAGCCCCAGCATTTT	CAWGQGANQPQHF	TRBD1	TRBV30	TRBJ1-5	-
TGTGCCAGTAGTATATCTCAGGGGGGCTACGAGCAGTACTTC	CASSISQGGYEQYF	-	TRBV19	TRBJ2-7	-
TGTGCCAGCAGTACTGGAGGGAGGGATTCGCCCGAGCAGTACTTC	CASSTGGRDSPEQYF	TRBD2	TRBV28	TRBJ2-7	-
TGCGCCAGCAAGGAGACGGGAGCCTACGAGCAGTACTTC	CASKETGAYEQYF	-	TRBV5-1	TRBJ2-7	-
TGTGCCAGCAGCCCCCCCCGAGCGGGAAACGAGCAGTACTTC	CASSPPRAGNEQYF	TRBD2	TRBV7-2	TRBJ2-7	-
TGTGCCAGCAGCCGTAGCGGGAGTTACACCGGGGAGCTGTTTTTT	CASSRSGSYTGELFF	TRBD2	TRBV14	TRBJ2-2	-
TGTGCCTGGACCAGGGACAGCAAAAACATTCAGTACTTC	CAWTRDSKNIQYF	TRBD1	TRBV30	TRBJ2-4	-
TGTGCCACCAGCAGAGAGGGGCTTAGCCAAGAGACCCAGTACTTC	CATSREGLSQETQYF	-	TRBV15	TRBJ2-5	once
TGTGCCTGGAGCCCGACAGGGGGATATGGCTACACCTTC	CAWSPTGGYGYTF	TRBD1	TRBV30	TRBJ1-2	-
TGCGCCAGCAGCTTCGACGGGTGGGGGGAAGCGGACTATGGCTACACCTTC	CASSFDGWGEADYGYTF	-	TRBV4-1	TRBJ1-2	few
TGTGCCAGCAGCTTAAGGGGCCCGGGAGACTATGGCTACACCTTC	CASSLRGPGDYGYTF	-	TRBV7-6	TRBJ1-2	-
TGTGCCAGCAGCTTGTTCCCCATAGCTTTCTTT	CASSLFPIAFF	-	TRBV5-8	TRBJ1-1	-
TGTGCCAGCAGCTTGGACAGGGGGCTGTACGAGCAGTACTTC	CASSLDRGLYEQYF	TRBD1	TRBV11-1	TRBJ2-7	once
TGTGCCAGCAGTCGAGCCCCGGGACTAGCGGTCTACGAGCAGTACTTC	CASSRAPGLAVYEQYF	TRBD2	TRBV27	TRBJ2-7	-
TGCGCCAGCAGCCAAGAGACAGGGGTGCGTACTGGGGCCAACGTCCTGACTTTC	CASSQETGVRTGANVLTF	TRBD1	TRBV4-3	TRBJ2-6	-